This T cell receptor beta chain was sequenced during a study of OX40 agonist ivuxolimab in advanced cancers. Overall study: Patients were treated with ivuxolimab, an agonistic anti-OX40 (CD134) antibody. Overall study findings and caveats: Partly responding patients at 0.1-3.0 mg/kg showed some of the smallest clonal expansion. CD8+ T cells averaged more expanded clones than CD4+.

Individuals having autoimmune disease history or systemic immunosuppression were not enrolled. Data came from immunoSEQ multiplex PCR; TCRdb stores just in-frame clones and leaves some out. The sample shows around 81,000 clones, approximately 79% of them seen only once. With respect to this clone: Its antigen is not identified.

The receptor comes from an adult with an advanced solid tumor such as melanoma, head and neck, liver or kidney cancer. Specimen: CD4+ or CD8+ T cells sorted from blood, collected in a trial of the OX40 agonist ivuxolimab.

Written as DNA, the CDR3 is TGCGCCAGCAGCTTGGGGACGAACACTGAAGCTTTCTTT. Translating it yields CASSLGTNTEAFF. This chain uses TRBV5-1 with TRBJ1-1; D unresolved. Between the trimmed V and J ends, which lost 0 bases and 1 base, there was a span of 4 bases. This CDR3 has 13 residues. Germline assignment: CDR1 SGHRS and CDR2 YFSETQ.